This TCR beta chain was found in a study of Ad26.COV2.S vaccination and SARS-CoV-2 variants. The CDR3 is made up of 16 amino acids. Trimming took 6 bases from V and 1 from J, leaving 18 bases between them. CDR1 MNHEY and CDR2 SMNVEV come from the germline V gene (reference sequence). TCRdb's copy holds only in-frame clones and misses some; the assay was immunoSEQ multiplex PCR. The sample consists of about 240,000 clones, roughly 90% of them appearing once. Treatment described: some 20 received Ad26.COV2.S at low or high dose, single or two shots; five or six received placebo; per-sample allocation not given. Day 63 following the first vaccine or placebo injection was when the samples were taken.

V usage is TRBV27 and J usage is TRBJ2-5; weak D call: TRBD2 (6 bases). The sample in question was peripheral blood, obtained in a trial of Ad26.COV2.S vaccine versus placebo. The source is a person between 18 and 59 years old who received the Ad26.COV2.S COVID-19 vaccine or a placebo. The CDR3 DNA reads TGTGCCAGCAGCCAGCTAAGGGAGGTCCGCCAAGAGACCCAGTACTTC. It yields the protein CASSQLREVRQETQYF.